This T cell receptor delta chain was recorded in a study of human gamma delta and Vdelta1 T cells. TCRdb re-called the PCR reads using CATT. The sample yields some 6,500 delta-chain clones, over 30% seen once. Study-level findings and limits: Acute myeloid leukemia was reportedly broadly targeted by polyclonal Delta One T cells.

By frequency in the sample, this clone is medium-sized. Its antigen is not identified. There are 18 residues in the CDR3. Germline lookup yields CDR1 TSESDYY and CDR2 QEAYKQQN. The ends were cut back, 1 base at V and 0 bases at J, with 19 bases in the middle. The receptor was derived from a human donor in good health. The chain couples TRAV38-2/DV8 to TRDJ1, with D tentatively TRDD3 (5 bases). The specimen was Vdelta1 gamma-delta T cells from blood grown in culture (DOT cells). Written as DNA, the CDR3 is TGTGCTTATAGGAGCTTTCGAAACTCCGGGGGGGACACCGATAAACTCATCTTT. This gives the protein CAYRSFRNSGGDTDKLIF.